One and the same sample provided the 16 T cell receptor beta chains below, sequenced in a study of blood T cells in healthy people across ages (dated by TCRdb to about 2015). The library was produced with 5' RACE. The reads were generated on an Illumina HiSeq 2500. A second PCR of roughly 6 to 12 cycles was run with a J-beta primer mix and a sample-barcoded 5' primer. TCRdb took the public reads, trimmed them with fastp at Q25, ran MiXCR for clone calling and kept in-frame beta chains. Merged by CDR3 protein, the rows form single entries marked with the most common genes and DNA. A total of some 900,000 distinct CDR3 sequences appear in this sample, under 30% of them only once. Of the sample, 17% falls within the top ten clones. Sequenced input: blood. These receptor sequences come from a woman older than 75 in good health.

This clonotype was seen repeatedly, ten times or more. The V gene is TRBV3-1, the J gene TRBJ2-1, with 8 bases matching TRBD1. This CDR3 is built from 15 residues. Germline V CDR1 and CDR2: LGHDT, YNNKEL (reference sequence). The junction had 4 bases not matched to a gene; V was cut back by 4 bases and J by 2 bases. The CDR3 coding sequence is TGTGCCAGCAGCCGTGGACAGGGTACCTACAATGAGCAGTTCTTC. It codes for CASSRGQGTYNEQFF.

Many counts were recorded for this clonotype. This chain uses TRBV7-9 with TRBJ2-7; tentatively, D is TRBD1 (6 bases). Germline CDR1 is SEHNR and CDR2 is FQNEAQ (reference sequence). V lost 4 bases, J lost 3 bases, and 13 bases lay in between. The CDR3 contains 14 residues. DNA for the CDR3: TGTGCCAGCAGCTCAGGACAGTCCAACTACGAGCAGTACTTC. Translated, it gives CASSSGQSNYEQYF.

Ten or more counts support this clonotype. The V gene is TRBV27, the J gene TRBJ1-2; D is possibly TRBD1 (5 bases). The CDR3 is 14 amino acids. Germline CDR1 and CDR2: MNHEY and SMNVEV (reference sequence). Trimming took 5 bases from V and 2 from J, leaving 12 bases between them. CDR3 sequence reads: CASSKTVSNYGYTF. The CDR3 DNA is TGTGCCAGCAGTAAGACAGTCTCCAACTATGGCTACACCTTC.

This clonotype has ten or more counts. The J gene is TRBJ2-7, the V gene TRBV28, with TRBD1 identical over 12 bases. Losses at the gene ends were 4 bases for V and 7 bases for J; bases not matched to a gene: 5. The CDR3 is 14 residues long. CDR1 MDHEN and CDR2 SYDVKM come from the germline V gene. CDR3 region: CASSSPGQGAEQYF. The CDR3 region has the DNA TGTGCCAGCAGTTCACCGGGACAGGGGGCAGAGCAGTACTTC.

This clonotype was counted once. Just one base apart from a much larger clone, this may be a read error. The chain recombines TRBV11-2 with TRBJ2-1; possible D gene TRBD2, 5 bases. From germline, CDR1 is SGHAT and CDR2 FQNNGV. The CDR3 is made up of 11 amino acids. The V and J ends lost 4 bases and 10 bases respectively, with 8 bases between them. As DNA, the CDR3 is TGTGCCAGCAGCTCACCGGGGGAGCAGTTCTTC. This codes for CASSSPGEQFF.

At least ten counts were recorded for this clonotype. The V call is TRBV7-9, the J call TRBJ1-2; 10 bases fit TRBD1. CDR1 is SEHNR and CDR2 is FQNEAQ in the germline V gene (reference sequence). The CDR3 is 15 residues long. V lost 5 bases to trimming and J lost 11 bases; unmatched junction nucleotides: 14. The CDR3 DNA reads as TGTGCCAGCAGCCCCTTTCGACAGGGGGCTGGGGGTTACACCTTC. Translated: CASSPFRQGAGGYTF. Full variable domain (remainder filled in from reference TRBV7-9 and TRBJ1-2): DTGVSQNPRHKITKRGQNVTFRCDPISEHNRLYWYRQTLGQGPEFLTYFQNEAQLEKSRLLSDRFSAERPKGSFSTLEIQRTEQGDSAMYLCASSPFRQGAGGYTFGSGTRLTVV.

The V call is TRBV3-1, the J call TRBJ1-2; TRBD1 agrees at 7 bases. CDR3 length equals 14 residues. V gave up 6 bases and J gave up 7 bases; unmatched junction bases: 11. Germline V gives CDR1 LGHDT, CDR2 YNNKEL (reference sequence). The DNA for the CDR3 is TGTGCCAGCAGGCAGACAGGGTCCCGGGGTGGCTACACCTTC. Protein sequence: CASRQTGSRGGYTF.

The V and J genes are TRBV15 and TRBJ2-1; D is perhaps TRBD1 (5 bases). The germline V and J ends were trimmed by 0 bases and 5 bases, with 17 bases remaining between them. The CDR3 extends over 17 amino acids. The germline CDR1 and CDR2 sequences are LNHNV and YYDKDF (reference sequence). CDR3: CATSRDAGKANNNEQFF. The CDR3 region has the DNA TGTGCCACCAGCAGAGATGCAGGGAAAGCGAACAACAATGAGCAGTTCTTC. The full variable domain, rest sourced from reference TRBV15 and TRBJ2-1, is DAMVIQNPRYQVTQFGKPVTLSCSQTLNHNVMYWYQQKSSQAPKLLFHYYDKDFNNEADTPDNFQSRRPNTSFCFLDIRSPGLGDTAMYLCATSRDAGKANNNEQFFGPGTRLTVL.

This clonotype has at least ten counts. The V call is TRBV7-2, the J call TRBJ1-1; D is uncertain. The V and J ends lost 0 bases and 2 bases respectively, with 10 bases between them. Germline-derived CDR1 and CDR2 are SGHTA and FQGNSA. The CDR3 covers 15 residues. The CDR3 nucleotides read TGTGCCAGCAGCTTAGCATTCGGCAGAAACACTGAAGCTTTCTTT. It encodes CASSLAFGRNTEAFF.

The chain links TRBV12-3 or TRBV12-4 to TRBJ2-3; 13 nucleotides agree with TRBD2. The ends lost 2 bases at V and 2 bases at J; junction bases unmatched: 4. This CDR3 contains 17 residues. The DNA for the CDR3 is TGTGCCAGCAGTTTAACCGGGACTAGCGGGATCACAGATACGCAGTATTTT. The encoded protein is CASSLTGTSGITDTQYF.

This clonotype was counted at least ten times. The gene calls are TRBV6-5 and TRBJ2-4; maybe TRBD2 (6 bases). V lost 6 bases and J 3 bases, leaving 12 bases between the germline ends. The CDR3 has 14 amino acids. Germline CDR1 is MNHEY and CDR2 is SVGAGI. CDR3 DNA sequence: TGTGCCAGCAGCCGTCAGGGAGGCAAAAACATTCAGTACTTC. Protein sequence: CASSRQGGKNIQYF.

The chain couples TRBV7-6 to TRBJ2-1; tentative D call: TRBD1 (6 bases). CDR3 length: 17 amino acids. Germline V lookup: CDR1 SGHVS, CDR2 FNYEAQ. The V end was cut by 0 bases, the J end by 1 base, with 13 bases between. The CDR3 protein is CASSLAPGQSSYNEQFF. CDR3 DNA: TGTGCCAGCAGCTTAGCACCCGGACAGAGTTCCTACAATGAGCAGTTCTTC.

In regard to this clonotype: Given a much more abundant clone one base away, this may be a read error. DNA for the CDR3: TGTGCCAGCTCACCACCGGCAGGGAGAGAGACCCAGGACTTC. Its translation: CASSPPAGRETQDF. The chain joins TRBV18 to TRBJ2-7; D assignment may be TRBD1 or TRBD2 (5 bases each). Germline CDR1 is KGHSH and CDR2 is LQKENI. This CDR3 has 14 residues.

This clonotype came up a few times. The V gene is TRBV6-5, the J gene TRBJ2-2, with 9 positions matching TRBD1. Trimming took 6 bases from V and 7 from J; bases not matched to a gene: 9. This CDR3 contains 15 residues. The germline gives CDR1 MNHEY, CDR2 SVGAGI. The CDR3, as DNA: TGTGCCAGCAGAGCCGGGACAGGGAGGTTCGGGGAGCTGTTTTTT. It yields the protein CASRAGTGRFGELFF.

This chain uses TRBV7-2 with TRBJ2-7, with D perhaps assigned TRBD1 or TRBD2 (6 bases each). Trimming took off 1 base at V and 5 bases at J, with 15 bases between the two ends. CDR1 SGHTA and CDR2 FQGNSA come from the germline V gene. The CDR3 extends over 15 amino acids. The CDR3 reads CASSLGGARGHEQYF. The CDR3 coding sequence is TGTGCCAGCAGCTTAGGGGGGGCAAGAGGGCACGAGCAGTACTTC.

The CDR3 here is CASSAGSGTTEAFF. The CDR3 DNA sequence: TGTGCCAGCAGCGCCGGATCCGGGACCACTGAAGCTTTCTTT. The rearrangement uses TRBV7-9 and TRBJ1-1, with a possible D match to TRBD1 (5 bases). Trimming cost V 5 bases and J 4 bases, with 14 bases left between them. Germline V gene data show CDR1 as SEHNR and CDR2 as FQNEAQ (reference sequence). The CDR3 runs 14 residues.